This TCR beta chain was captured by sequencing in a study of cytomegalovirus exposure and HLA in healthy donors. The germline V and J ends were trimmed by 5 bases and 2 bases, with 12 bases remaining between them. Germline V gives CDR1 MDHEN, CDR2 SYDVKM. This CDR3 spans 14 amino acids. Whole-study results and caveats: As a later analysis revealed, the rate of TCR association differed by HLA locus, with DRB1 most and HLA-C fewest. The study listed some 160 cytomegalovirus-associated TCR beta chains. High specificity and sensitivity for cytomegalovirus status were reported for the classifier.

In the PCR, 60 Vbeta and 13 Jbeta primers were used. Sequencing was performed with immunoSEQ multiplex PCR; in TCRdb, only in-frame clones are kept and a portion is missing. The sample lists under 200,000 clones, approximately 80% occurring once. With respect to this clone: Its specificity is not known.

The V gene is TRBV28, the J gene TRBJ2-5; possibly TRBD2 for D (6 bases). Sequenced: PBMCs. This receptor was obtained from a woman aged 40 to 49 in good health and CMV-seropositive. The CDR3 here is CASSGGSEQETQYF. CDR3 in DNA: TGTGCCAGCAGTGGGGGGTCGGAGCAAGAGACCCAGTACTTC.